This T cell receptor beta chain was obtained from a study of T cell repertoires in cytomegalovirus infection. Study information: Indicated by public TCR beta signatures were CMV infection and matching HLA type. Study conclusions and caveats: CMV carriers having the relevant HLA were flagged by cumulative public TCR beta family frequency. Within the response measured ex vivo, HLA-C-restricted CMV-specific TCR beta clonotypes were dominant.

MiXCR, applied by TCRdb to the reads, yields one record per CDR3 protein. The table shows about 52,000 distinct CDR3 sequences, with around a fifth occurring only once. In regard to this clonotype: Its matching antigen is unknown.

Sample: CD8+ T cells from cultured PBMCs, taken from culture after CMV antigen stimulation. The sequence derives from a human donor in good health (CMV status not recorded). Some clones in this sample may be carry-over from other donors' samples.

CDR3 bases: TGTGCCAGCAGCCCAGGGACGGGAAACACCATATATTTT. This sequence encodes CASSPGTGNTIYF. V and J are TRBV9 and TRBJ1-3, with TRBD1 as a possible D gene (5 bases). Germline V gives CDR1 SGDLS, CDR2 YYNGEE. Trimming removed 4 bases at V and 4 bases at J, with 9 bases between. The CDR3 is 13 amino acids.